The 6 T cell receptor beta chains reported below all come from one sample, sequenced in a study of blood T cell repertoires in COVID-19. Method: immunoSEQ multiplex PCR; TCRdb's copy keeps in-frame clones and lacks some. The sample lists approximately 150,000 clones; 81% were seen once. The sample taken for sequencing was peripheral blood. The source is a man aged 55 to 70 with active or convalescent COVID-19.

The V and J genes are TRBV28 and TRBJ2-3, with D perhaps matching TRBD1 (6 bases). V lost 5 bases and J 6 bases, leaving 9 bases between the germline ends. The CDR3 length is 12 residues. Germline V gives CDR1 MDHEN, CDR2 SYDVKM. The chain's CDR3 is CASSHRADTQYF. The CDR3, as DNA: TGTGCCAGCAGTCACAGGGCTGATACGCAGTATTTT.

This clone came up once. The V gene is TRBV5-1, the J gene TRBJ2-3; D is uncertain. The CDR3 runs to 13 residues. The V end was cut by 2 bases, the J end by 0 bases, with 4 bases between. The germline V gene has CDR1 SGHRS and CDR2 YFSETQ. CDR3 in amino acids: CASSFRSTDTQYF. Written as DNA, the CDR3 is TGCGCCAGCAGCTTCCGGAGCACAGATACGCAGTATTTT.

This clone showed up just a few times. The rearrangement uses TRBV15 and TRBJ2-7; D is unclear. CDR1 and CDR2 from the germline V gene are LNHNV and YYDKDF (reference sequence). This CDR3 comprises 13 residues. V dropped 0 bases and J dropped 4 bases, with 7 bases sitting between them. The CDR3: CATSRDPGYEQYF. In DNA, the CDR3 is TGTGCCACCAGCAGAGATCCAGGATACGAGCAGTACTTC.

The chain couples TRBV7-3 to TRBJ1-1; D ambiguous. CDR3 length: 13 residues. Trimming left V 6 bases short and J 5 bases short, with 13 bases between. In germline, CDR1 is SGHTA, CDR2 FQGTGA. CDR3 protein: CASRRGSETEAFF. In DNA, the CDR3 is TGTGCCAGCAGGCGTGGGAGCGAAACTGAAGCTTTCTTT.

The chain uses TRBV5-4 and TRBJ1-2, with D unresolved. Germline V gene data show CDR1 as SGHNT and CDR2 as YYREEE (reference sequence). This CDR3 is 13 amino acids long. Trimming removed 4 bases from V and 8 bases from J, with 15 bases in between. CDR3 region: CASSRTETRGYTF. CDR3 DNA sequence: TGTGCCAGCAGCCGGACGGAAACTAGAGGCTACACCTTC.

This chain uses TRBV11-2 with TRBJ1-4, with 9 bases matching TRBD1. Trimming removed 5 bases from V and 4 bases from J; junction bases left unmatched: 11. Looked up from germline, CDR1 is SGHAT and CDR2 is FQNNGV. There are 17 residues in the CDR3. The CDR3 protein is CASSRPRTGAYNEKLFF. The CDR3 DNA is TGTGCCAGCAGCCGACCCCGGACAGGGGCTTATAATGAAAAACTGTTTTTT.